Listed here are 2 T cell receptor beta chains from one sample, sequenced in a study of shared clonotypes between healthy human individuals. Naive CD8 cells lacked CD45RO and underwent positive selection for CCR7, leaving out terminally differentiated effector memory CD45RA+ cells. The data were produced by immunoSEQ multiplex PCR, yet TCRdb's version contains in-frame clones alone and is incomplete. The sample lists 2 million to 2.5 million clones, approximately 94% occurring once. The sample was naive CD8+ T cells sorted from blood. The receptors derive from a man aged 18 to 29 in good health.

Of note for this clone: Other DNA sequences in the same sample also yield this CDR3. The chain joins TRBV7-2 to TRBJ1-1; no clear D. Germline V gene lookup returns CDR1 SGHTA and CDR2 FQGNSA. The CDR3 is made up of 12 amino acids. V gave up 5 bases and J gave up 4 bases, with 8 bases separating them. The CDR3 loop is CASSPVGTEAFF. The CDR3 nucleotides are TGTGCCAGCAGCCCTGTCGGCACTGAAGCTTTCTTT.

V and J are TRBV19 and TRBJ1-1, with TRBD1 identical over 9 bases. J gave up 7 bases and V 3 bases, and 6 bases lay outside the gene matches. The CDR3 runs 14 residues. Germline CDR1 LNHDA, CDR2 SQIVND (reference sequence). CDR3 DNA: TGTGCCAGTAGTATGACAGGGGGACTCGGTGAAGCTTTCTTT. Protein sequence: CASSMTGGLGEAFF.